Sequencing of this TCR beta chain was carried out in a study of human CD8 memory T cell subsets. Germline V gene sequence: CDR1 SGHVS, CDR2 FNYEAQ. This CDR3 is 14 amino acids long. Production of TCR beta libraries used UMI-labeled 5' RACE as the method. TCRdb re-called the 5' RACE reads and catalogs CDR3 proteins one per entry, DNA excluded. The sample features about 12,000 distinct CDR3 sequences, with approximately 14% in its top ten. This chain joins TRBV7-6 and TRBJ2-7; the TCRdb D gene call, TRBD1, has no DNA to confirm it. The material sequenced was CD8+ T cells from PBMCs. This receptor was obtained from a human donor in good health. The chain's CDR3 is CASSLGGGTYEQYF.